Shown below are 25 T cell receptor beta chains from a single sample sequenced in a study of blood T cells in healthy people across ages. Alongside a J-beta primer mix, a sample-barcoded 5' primer served in a second PCR lasting roughly 7 to 11 cycles. TCRdb itself ran the 5' RACE reads through MiXCR, one entry per CDR3 protein. Of some 1.5 million distinct CDR3 sequences detected, 28% appear once; the ten largest clones hold roughly 8%. The sample taken for sequencing was blood. These receptors originate from a woman in her twenties or thirties in good health.

Concerning this clonotype: At one of its ends the junction is not consistent with the germline gene, which may arise from a read error. The chain couples TRBV12-3 or TRBV12-4 to TRBJ1-5; D gene unclear. This CDR3 is 14 amino acids long. DNA for the CDR3: TGTGCCGGCAGTATCGGACTGGGAAATCAGCCCCAGCATTTT. As protein: CAGSIGLGNQPQHF.

This clonotype came up a few times. The V and J genes are TRBV7-9 and TRBJ2-1; D unresolved. In germline, CDR1 is SEHNR, CDR2 FQNEAQ (reference sequence). The ends were cut back, 11 bases at V and 0 bases at J, with 11 bases in the middle. This CDR3 spans 13 amino acids. CDR3: CAVETSSYNEQFF. In DNA form, the CDR3 reads TGTGCCGTGGAGACCAGCTCCTACAATGAGCAGTTCTTC. The entire variable domain, with the rest obtained from reference TRBV7-9 and TRBJ2-1, is as follows: DTGVSQNPRHKITKRGQNVTFRCDPISEHNRLYWYRQTLGQGPEFLTYFQNEAQLEKSRLLSDRFSAERPKGSFSTLEIQRTEQGDSAMYLCAVETSSYNEQFFGPGTRLTVL.

This clonotype appeared a few times. The chain has TRBV12-3 or TRBV12-4 and TRBJ2-5; D is ambiguous. This CDR3 spans 14 amino acids. With 3 bases removed from V and 7 bases from J, the gap between germline ends came to 15 bases. The CDR3 loop is CASSLDPRSGTQYF. The CDR3 nucleotides are TGTGCCAGCAGTTTGGACCCTCGGTCGGGGACCCAGTACTTC.

The chain is built from TRBV5-1 and TRBJ1-4; possible D gene TRBD1, 5 bases. Trimming pared 4 bases from V and 7 bases from J, leaving 14 bases between. The germline gives CDR1 SGHRS, CDR2 YFSETQ. The CDR3 has 14 amino acids. Here the CDR3 DNA reads TGCGCCAGCAGCCGGGACCCGGGGGTTGAAAAACTGTTTTTT. Its translation is CASSRDPGVEKLFF.

The chain is built from TRBV2 and TRBJ1-3, with 9 bases identical to TRBD1. CDR1 SNHLY and CDR2 FYNNEI come from the germline V gene. This CDR3 region has 13 residues. Trimming took 7 bases from V and 7 from J; bases not matched to a gene: 5. DNA for the CDR3: TGTGCCAGCATTGGGACAGGGAGCAACACCATATATTTT. Translated, it gives CASIGTGSNTIYF.

V and J are TRBV20-1 and TRBJ2-3; 8 positions agree with TRBD2. CDR1 is DFQATT and CDR2 is SNEGSKA in the germline V gene (reference sequence). This CDR3 has 14 residues. J lost 2 bases, V lost 4 bases, and 5 bases had no gene match. The CDR3 loop reads CSAMRSGVTDTQYF. The CDR3 region has the DNA TGCAGTGCTATGCGTAGCGGGGTCACAGATACGCAGTATTTT.

The J gene is TRBJ2-2, the V gene TRBV20-1; D not certain. V gave up 4 bases and J gave up 2 bases, with 8 bases separating them. The CDR3 sequence is 13 residues long. Germline loops: CDR1 DFQATT, CDR2 SNEGSKA (reference sequence). This chain's CDR3 is CSATDPNTGELFF. The CDR3 coding sequence is TGCAGTGCTACCGATCCCAACACCGGGGAGCTGTTTTTT.

The sample holds a few counts of this clonotype. Sequence at one end of the junction differs from germline and may be a read error. This chain links TRBV7-2 with TRBJ2-7; D is unclear. The CDR3 runs 15 residues. The germline V gene has CDR1 SGHTA and CDR2 FQGNSA. The CDR3 DNA sequence: TGTGCCAGCAGCGTAGCCGCGCGTGCGAACTACGAGCAGTACTTC. The encoded protein is CASSVAARANYEQYF. Full variable domain (remainder filled in from reference TRBV7-2 and TRBJ2-7): GAGVSQSPSNKVTEKGKDVELRCDPISGHTALYWYRQSLGQGLEFLIYFQGNSAPDKSGLPSDRFSAERTGGSVSTLTIQRTQQEDSAVYLCASSVAARANYEQYFGPGTRLTVT.

The rearrangement uses TRBV5-1 and TRBJ1-1, with a possible D match to TRBD1 (5 bases). Germline loops: CDR1 SGHRS, CDR2 YFSETQ. The V and J ends lost 1 base and 1 base respectively, with 14 bases between them. The CDR3 sequence is 16 residues long. The CDR3 region has the DNA TGCGCCAGCAGCTTGTTGGGGGTCCAGGAGAACACTGAAGCTTTCTTT. Residues: CASSLLGVQENTEAFF.

At least ten counts were recorded for this clonotype. CDR3 in DNA: TGTGCCAGCAGTTCCGACGGGACCTTCTACGAGCAGTACTTC. This sequence encodes CASSSDGTFYEQYF. The chain recombines TRBV6-2 or TRBV6-3 with TRBJ2-7; D possibly matches TRBD1 or TRBD2 (5 bases each). V gave up 4 bases and J gave up 3 bases, with 13 bases separating them. Per the germline V gene, CDR1 is MNHEY and CDR2 is SVGEGT. This CDR3 region has 14 residues.

The rearrangement joins TRBV25-1 to TRBJ2-6; the match to TRBD2 covers 7 bases. The length of the CDR3 is 16 residues. The ends lost 1 base at V and 1 base at J; junction bases unmatched: 1. CDR1 and CDR2 from the germline V gene are MGHDK and SYGVNS. CDR3 in DNA: TGTGCCAGCAGTGAATGGGGGGGGTCTGGGGCCAACGTCCTGACTTTC. This codes for CASSEWGGSGANVLTF. The variable domain in full, completed from reference TRBV25-1 and TRBJ2-6, reads EADIYQTPRYLVIGTGKKITLECSQTMGHDKMYWYQQDPGMELHLIHYSYGVNSTEKGDLSSESTVSRIRTEHFPLTLESARPSHTSQYLCASSEWGGSGANVLTFGAGSRLTVL.

About this clonotype itself: Being one base from a much bigger clone, this may be a read error. The chain has TRBV2 and TRBJ2-1; TRBD1 aligns across 7 bases. The CDR3 is made up of 15 amino acids. Germline values: CDR1 SNHLY, CDR2 FYNNEI. In nucleotides, the CDR3 is TGTGCCTGCAGTTCCACCGGGACAGTAAACAATGAGCAGTTCTTC. Protein sequence: CACSSTGTVNNEQFF.

The V and J genes are TRBV5-1 and TRBJ2-3, with D possibly matching TRBD1 (5 bases). The CDR3 has 16 amino acids. The ends were cut back, 3 bases at V and 0 bases at J, with 14 bases in the middle. Germline V gives CDR1 SGHRS, CDR2 YFSETQ. The CDR3 nucleotides are TGCGCCAGCAGCTCGCGACAGCGTTCTAGCACAGATACGCAGTATTTT. This gives the protein CASSSRQRSSTDTQYF.

This clonotype was detected only a few times. The rearrangement joins TRBV2 to TRBJ2-7; D perhaps matches TRBD2 (6 bases). V was clipped by 4 bases and J by 3 bases, with 10 bases between them. This CDR3 is 13 amino acids long. From germline, CDR1 is SNHLY and CDR2 FYNNEI. The CDR3 protein is CASSVGTRYEQYF. The DNA for the CDR3 is TGTGCCAGCAGTGTAGGGACTCGCTACGAGCAGTACTTC.

The V and J genes are TRBV24-1 and TRBJ2-7; 7 bases agree with TRBD1. Per germline, CDR1 KGHDR and CDR2 SFDVKD. This CDR3 is built from 15 residues. Trimming took 3 bases from V and 2 from J; bases not matched to a gene: 6. CDR3 protein: CATSDQGDSTYEQYF. CDR3 sequence (DNA): TGTGCCACCAGTGATCAGGGGGACAGCACCTACGAGCAGTACTTC.

The chain is built from TRBV7-9 and TRBJ2-1, with TRBD1 matching over 8 bases. The germline V gene encodes CDR1 SEHNR and CDR2 FQNEAQ (reference sequence). With 5 bases clipped from V and 5 bases from J, the junction kept 8 bases outside the gene matches. The length of the CDR3 is 15 residues. CDR3 protein: CASSLTGGKNNEQFF. The DNA of the CDR3 is TGTGCCAGCAGCCTCACAGGGGGTAAGAACAATGAGCAGTTCTTC.

This clonotype was detected ten times or more. This rearrangement joins TRBV5-6 to TRBJ2-5; D could derive from TRBD1 or TRBD2 (6 bases each). Germline CDR1 and CDR2: SGHDT and YYEEEE. Trimming shortened V by 3 bases and J by 2 bases, and 11 bases separated the two germline ends. The CDR3 contains 14 residues. CDR3 sequence reads: CASSWGAGQETQYF. DNA for the CDR3: TGTGCCAGCAGCTGGGGGGCAGGACAAGAGACCCAGTACTTC.

Here the CDR3 DNA reads TGTGCCAGCAGCTTAGCGGACTCAAGGCAGTTCTTC. Residues: CASSLADSRQFF. This chain links TRBV7-9 with TRBJ2-1; possible D gene TRBD2, 5 bases. This CDR3 is built from 12 residues. Between the trimmed V and J ends, which lost 0 bases and 12 bases, there was a span of 9 bases. Looked up from germline, CDR1 is SEHNR and CDR2 is FQNEAQ (reference sequence).

This clonotype was seen a handful of times. This sequence joins TRBV12-3 or TRBV12-4 and TRBJ2-3, with D possibly matching TRBD2 (5 bases). This CDR3 contains 13 residues. The V end was cut by 6 bases, the J end by 2 bases, with 9 bases between. The CDR3, as DNA: TGTGCCAGCAGGTTGACTAACACAGATACGCAGTATTTT. Translating gives CASRLTNTDTQYF.

This clonotype was counted at least ten times. The rearrangement links TRBV29-1 to TRBJ2-6, with 11 bases fitting TRBD1. This CDR3 spans 16 amino acids. V dropped 6 bases and J dropped 3; count of bases not matched to a gene: 7. CDR1 and CDR2 from the germline V gene are SQVTM and ANQGSEA. DNA for the CDR3: TGCAGCGTCCCAGGACAGGGGGCTGATGGGGCCAACGTCCTGACTTTC. As protein: CSVPGQGADGANVLTF.

With respect to this clonotype: Possible read error: a much larger clone is one base away. The V gene is TRBV20-1, the J gene TRBJ2-1; D is unclear. CDR1 and CDR2 (germline): DFQATT, SNEGSKA (reference sequence). The germline V and J ends were trimmed by 3 bases and 3 bases, with 9 bases remaining between them. The CDR3 runs 13 residues. The chain's CDR3 is CSASLEVYNEQFF. In nucleotides, the CDR3 is TGCAGTGCTAGCCTAGAAGTCTACAATGAGCAGTTCTTC.

The CDR3 nucleotides are TGTGCCAGCAGTGCCCTGCTAGCGGGTCCATACAATGAGCAGTACTTC. This gives the protein CASSALLAGPYNEQYF. This chain uses TRBV6-2 or TRBV6-3 with TRBJ2-5; 8 nucleotides agree with TRBD2. The CDR3 runs to 16 residues. V lost 5 bases and J lost 11; bases outside the gene matches: 19. CDR1 and CDR2 from the germline V gene are MNHEY and SVGEGT.

This clonotype was counted at least ten times. The chain recombines TRBV20-1 with TRBJ2-7; 9 bases are a match to TRBD2. Germline CDR1 reads DFQATT; CDR2 reads SNEGSKA (reference sequence). The CDR3 extends over 12 amino acids. CDR3 sequence reads: CSSGTSLYEQYF. DNA of the CDR3: TGCAGCTCCGGGACTAGCCTCTACGAGCAGTACTTC.

CDR3 protein: CSARALRGLADNEQFF. The CDR3 coding sequence is TGCAGTGCTAGAGCCCTCAGGGGACTAGCGGACAATGAGCAGTTCTTC. This chain connects TRBV20-1 to TRBJ2-1, with TRBD2 identical over 11 bases. Looked up from germline, CDR1 is DFQATT and CDR2 is SNEGSKA (reference sequence). V was pared by 1 base and J by 5 bases, with 7 bases of the junction left unmatched. This CDR3 is built from 16 residues.

This clonotype came up a few times. A much larger clone differs from this one at a single base, so this may be a read error. CDR3 in amino acids: CATSETSYNEQYF. The CDR3 coding sequence is TGTGCCACCAGTGAAACATCCTACAATGAGCAGTACTTC. The chain recombines TRBV24-1 with TRBJ2-4; D is unresolved. This CDR3 comprises 13 residues. Germline-derived CDR1 and CDR2 are KGHDR and SFDVKD. V was clipped by 4 bases and J by 13 bases, with 16 bases between them.